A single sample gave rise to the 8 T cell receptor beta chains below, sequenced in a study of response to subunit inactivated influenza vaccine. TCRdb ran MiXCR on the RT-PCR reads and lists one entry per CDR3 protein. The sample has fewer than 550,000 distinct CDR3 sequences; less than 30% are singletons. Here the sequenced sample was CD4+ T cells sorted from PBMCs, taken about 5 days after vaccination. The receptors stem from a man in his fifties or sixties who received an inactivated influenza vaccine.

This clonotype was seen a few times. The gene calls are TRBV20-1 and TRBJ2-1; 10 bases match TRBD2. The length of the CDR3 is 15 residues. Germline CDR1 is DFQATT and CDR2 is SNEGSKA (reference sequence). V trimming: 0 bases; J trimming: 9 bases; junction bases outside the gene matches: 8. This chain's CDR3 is CSAREISGGSGEQFF. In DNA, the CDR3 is TGCAGTGCTAGAGAGATTAGCGGGGGGTCGGGTGAGCAGTTCTTC.

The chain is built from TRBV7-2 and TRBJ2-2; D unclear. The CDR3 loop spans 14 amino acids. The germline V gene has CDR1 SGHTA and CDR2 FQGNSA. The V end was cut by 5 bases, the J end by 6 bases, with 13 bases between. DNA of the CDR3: TGTGCCAGCAGCACCCAGGTGGGATCCGGGGAGCTGTTTTTT. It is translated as CASSTQVGSGELFF. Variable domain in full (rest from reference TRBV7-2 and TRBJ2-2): GAGVSQSPSNKVTEKGKDVELRCDPISGHTALYWYRQSLGQGLEFLIYFQGNSAPDKSGLPSDRFSAERTGGSVSTLTIQRTQQEDSAVYLCASSTQVGSGELFFGEGSRLTVL.

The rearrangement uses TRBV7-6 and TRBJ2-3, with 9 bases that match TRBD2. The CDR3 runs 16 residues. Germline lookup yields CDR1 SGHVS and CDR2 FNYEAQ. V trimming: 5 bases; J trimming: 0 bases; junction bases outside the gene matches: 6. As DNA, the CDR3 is TGTGCCAGCAGCGTGGGACTAGCCTGGAGCACAGATACGCAGTATTTT. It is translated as CASSVGLAWSTDTQYF.

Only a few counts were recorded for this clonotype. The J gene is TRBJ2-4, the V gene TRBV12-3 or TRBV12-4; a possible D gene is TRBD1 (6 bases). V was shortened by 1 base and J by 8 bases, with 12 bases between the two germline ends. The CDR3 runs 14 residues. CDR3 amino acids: CASSLGQGQYIQYF. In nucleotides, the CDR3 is TGTGCCAGCAGTTTAGGGCAGGGGCAATACATTCAGTACTTC.

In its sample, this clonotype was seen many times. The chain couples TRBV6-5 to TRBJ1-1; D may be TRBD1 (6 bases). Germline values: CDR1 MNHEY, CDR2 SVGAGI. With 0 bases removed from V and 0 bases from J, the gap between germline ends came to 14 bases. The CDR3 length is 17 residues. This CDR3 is CASSYSSAWGLNTEAFF. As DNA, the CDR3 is TGTGCCAGCAGTTACTCGAGTGCTTGGGGGCTGAACACTGAAGCTTTCTTT.

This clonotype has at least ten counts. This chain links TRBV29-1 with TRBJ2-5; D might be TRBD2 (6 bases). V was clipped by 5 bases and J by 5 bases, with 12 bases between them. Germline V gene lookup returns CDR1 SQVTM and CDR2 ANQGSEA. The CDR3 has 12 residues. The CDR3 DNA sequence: TGCAGCGTTTTAGTGGAGGGGGAGACCCAGTACTTC. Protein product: CSVLVEGETQYF.

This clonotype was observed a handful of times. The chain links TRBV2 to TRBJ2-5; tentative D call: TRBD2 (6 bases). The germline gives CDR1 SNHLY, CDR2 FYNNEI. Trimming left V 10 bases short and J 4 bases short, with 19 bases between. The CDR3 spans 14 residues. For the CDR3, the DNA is TGTGCCACCACGGCGGGGTTGAGTGCAGAGACCCAGTACTTC. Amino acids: CATTAGLSAETQYF.

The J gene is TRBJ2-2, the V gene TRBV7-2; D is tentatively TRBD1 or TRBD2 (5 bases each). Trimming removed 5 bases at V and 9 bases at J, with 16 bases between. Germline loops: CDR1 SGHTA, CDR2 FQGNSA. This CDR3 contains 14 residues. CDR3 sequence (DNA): TGTGCCAGCAGCCTGGGACCGATGGGCCGGGAGCTGTTTTTT. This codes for CASSLGPMGRELFF.